This TCR beta chain was retrieved from a study of blood T cell repertoires in COVID-19. TCRdb keeps only in-frame clones here, not all; method: immunoSEQ multiplex PCR. The sample lists under 450,000 clones, about nine tenths seen once, with roughly 0.9% in the top ten. Germline V gene lookup returns CDR1 KGHSH and CDR2 LQKENI. Trimming took 3 bases from V and 6 from J, leaving 11 bases between them. The length of the CDR3 is 13 residues. The chain is built from TRBV18 and TRBJ2-5; D unresolved. The TCR was taken from a woman aged 40 to 49 who had been exposed to COVID-19. Sequenced input: PBMCs or T cells enriched from blood (not recorded which). The CDR3 region is CASSPSFRQTQYF. The CDR3 nucleotides read TGTGCCAGCTCACCGAGTTTCCGTCAGACCCAGTACTTC. Drawing the rest from reference TRBV18 and TRBJ2-5, the complete variable domain is NAGVMQNPRHLVRRRGQEARLRCSPMKGHSHVYWYRQLPEEGLKFMVYLQKENIIDESGMPKERFSAEFPKEGPSILRIQQVVRGDSAAYFCASSPSFRQTQYFGPGTRLLVL.